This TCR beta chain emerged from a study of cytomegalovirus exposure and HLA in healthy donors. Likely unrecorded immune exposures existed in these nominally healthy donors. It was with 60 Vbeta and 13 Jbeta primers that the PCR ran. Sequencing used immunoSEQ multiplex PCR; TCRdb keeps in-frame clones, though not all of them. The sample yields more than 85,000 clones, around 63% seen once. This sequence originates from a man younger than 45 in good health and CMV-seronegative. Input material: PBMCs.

The CDR3 protein is CASSLGLMNTEAFF. The CDR3 bases are TGTGCCAGCAGCTTAGGGCTGATGAACACTGAAGCTTTCTTT. The V call is TRBV7-2, the J call TRBJ1-1, with no clear D. The V end was cut by 1 base, the J end by 0 bases, with 6 bases between. Germline CDR1 and CDR2: SGHTA and FQGNSA. There are 14 residues in the CDR3.